This TCR beta chain stems from a study of T cell changes during pregnancy in multiple sclerosis. TCRdb's table, derived via immunoSEQ multiplex PCR, lists solely in-frame clones and lacks some. The profile covers approximately 85,000 clones, with over 90% appearing a single time and around 2.5% taken by the ten largest. This clone was seen a single time. Sample: peripheral blood, taken in the third trimester of pregnancy. The TCR originated in a female donor with multiple sclerosis, enrolled in a pregnancy study.

The DNA for the CDR3 is TGCGCCAGCAGTCACCTTTCAAGGGGGGGCGGGGAGACCCAGTACTTC. Its translation: CASSHLSRGGGETQYF. The J gene is TRBJ2-5, the V gene TRBV23-1; TRBD2 is a possible D gene (7 bases). TRBV23-1 carries the ORF label, with uncertain function. CDR3 length: 16 residues. The V gene lost 3 bases and the J gene lost 5 bases, with 19 bases spanning the gap.